The 8 T cell receptor beta chains presented below share a single source sample, sequenced in a study of long-term antiretroviral therapy in people with HIV. Survey-level immunoSEQ v3.0 assays were run. Assay used: immunoSEQ multiplex PCR; TCRdb lists only in-frame clones, some missing. In the table there are tens of thousands of clones, approximately 90% of which are singletons. Material: unsorted PBMCs, obtained more than 5 years after starting antiretroviral therapy. The source is a woman in her 40s with HIV.

This chain joins TRBV6-6 and TRBJ2-3, with D perhaps matching TRBD2 (5 bases). V gave up 0 bases and J gave up 4 bases, with 8 bases separating them. Germline V gene lookup returns CDR1 MNHNY and CDR2 SVGAGI (reference sequence). The CDR3 has 14 amino acids. CDR3 nucleotide sequence: TGTGCCAGCAGTTACTCGGCTAGCCCAGATACGCAGTATTTT. This encodes CASSYSASPDTQYF.

The chain couples TRBV11-2 to TRBJ2-2, with D unresolved. Germline V gene lookup returns CDR1 SGHAT and CDR2 FQNNGV. The CDR3 covers 15 residues. Trimming took off 5 bases at V and 4 bases at J, with 14 bases between the two ends. The CDR3 sequence: CASSIVLGATGELFF. The CDR3 DNA sequence: TGTGCCAGCAGCATAGTGCTTGGAGCCACCGGGGAGCTGTTTTTT.

This sequence joins TRBV4-3 and TRBJ2-7, with 7 bases fitting TRBD2. Germline values: CDR1 LGHNA, CDR2 YSLEER. V lost 0 bases and J lost 0; bases outside the gene matches: 5. This CDR3 has 16 amino acids. In DNA, the CDR3 is TGCGCCAGCAGCCAAGATATGGGGGGGGTCTCCTACGAGCAGTACTTC. It yields the protein CASSQDMGGVSYEQYF.

V and J are TRBV18 and TRBJ1-1; 9 positions agree with TRBD1. CDR3 length: 17 residues. V was clipped by 0 bases and J by 0 bases; unmatched bases: 5. Germline V lookup: CDR1 KGHSH, CDR2 LQKENI. The CDR3 protein is CASSPPRTGAVNTEAFF. CDR3 nucleotide sequence: TGTGCCAGCTCACCACCTAGGACAGGGGCCGTGAACACTGAAGCTTTCTTT.

The chain couples TRBV19 to TRBJ2-2; TRBD1 is a possible D gene (5 bases). Germline V lookup: CDR1 LNHDA, CDR2 SQIVND (reference sequence). This CDR3 is 17 amino acids long. Trimming cost V 5 bases and J 1 base, with 17 bases left between them. CDR3 protein: CASSFPSQGVNTGELFF. The CDR3 coding sequence is TGTGCCAGTAGTTTCCCTTCTCAAGGGGTGAACACCGGGGAGCTGTTTTTT.

This clone appeared a few times. The rearrangement links TRBV5-6 to TRBJ1-4, with D possibly matching TRBD1 (6 bases). V was shortened by 4 bases and J by 8 bases, with 12 bases between the two germline ends. CDR1 is SGHDT and CDR2 is YYEEEE in the germline V gene. CDR3 size: 13 residues. The CDR3 bases are TGTGCCAGCAGCGTCAGGGGAGGCGAAAAACTGTTTTTT. Protein sequence: CASSVRGGEKLFF.

The V gene is TRBV5-1, the J gene TRBJ2-7; D remains ambiguous. The CDR3 spans 13 residues. The ends were cut back, 0 bases at V and 6 bases at J, with 10 bases in the middle. CDR1 is SGHRS and CDR2 is YFSETQ in the germline V gene. CDR3 sequence reads: CASSLDGRGEQYF. The DNA of the CDR3 is TGCGCCAGCAGCTTGGATGGGCGAGGCGAGCAGTACTTC.

The chain couples TRBV27 to TRBJ2-2; TRBD2 matches 13 bases. J lost 0 bases, V lost 2 bases, and 3 bases had no gene match. This CDR3 region has 18 residues. Germline lookup yields CDR1 MNHEY and CDR2 SMNVEV (reference sequence). The CDR3: CASSLRGTSGTNTGELFF. The CDR3 region has the DNA TGTGCCAGCAGTTTAAGGGGGACTAGCGGGACGAACACCGGGGAGCTGTTTTTT.